This record concerns one TCR beta chain sequence. Its antigen is unidentified. This sample was taken from a study of T-cell reconstitution after alpha-beta-depleted transplantation in children. Study-wide points: T-cell counts and diversity at one year following transplant were attributed mainly to newly produced T cells.

The library targeted TCRbeta and was prepared with unique molecular identifiers. TCRdb reanalysed the PCR reads using MiXCR and keeps one entry per CDR3 protein. Of approximately 110,000 distinct CDR3 sequences in the sample, approximately 10% were seen once. V shed 5 bases and J shed 3 bases, with 15 bases lying between them. Germline V gene data show CDR1 as SEHNR and CDR2 as FQNEAQ (reference sequence). The length of the CDR3 is 15 residues. The TCR originated in a boy aged 2-9 years with acute lymphoblastic leukemia, due to receive a stem cell transplant. Sequencing was performed on PBMCs, taken before TCRalphabeta/CD19-depleted stem cell transplant. V usage is TRBV7-9 and J usage is TRBJ2-3, with D possibly being TRBD2 (5 bases). The CDR3 bases are TGTGCCAGCAGCCTCGACGGTAGGGAGACAGATACGCAGTATTTT. As protein: CASSLDGRETDTQYF.